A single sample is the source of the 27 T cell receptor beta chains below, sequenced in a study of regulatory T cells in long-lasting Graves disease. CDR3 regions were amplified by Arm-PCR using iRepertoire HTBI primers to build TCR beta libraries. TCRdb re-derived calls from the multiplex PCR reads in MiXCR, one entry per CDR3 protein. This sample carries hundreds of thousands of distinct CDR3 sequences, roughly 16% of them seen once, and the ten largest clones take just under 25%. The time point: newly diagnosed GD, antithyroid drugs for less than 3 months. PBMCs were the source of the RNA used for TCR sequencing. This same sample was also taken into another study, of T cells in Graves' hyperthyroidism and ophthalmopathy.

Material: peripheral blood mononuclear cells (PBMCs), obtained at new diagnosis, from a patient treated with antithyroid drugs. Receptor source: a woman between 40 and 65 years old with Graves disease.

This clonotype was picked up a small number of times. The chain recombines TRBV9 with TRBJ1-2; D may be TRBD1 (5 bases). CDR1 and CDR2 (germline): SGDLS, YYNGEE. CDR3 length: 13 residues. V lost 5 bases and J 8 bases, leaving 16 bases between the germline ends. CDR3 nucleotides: TGTGCCAGCAGGGGGGTCAGGGTGGACGGCTACACCTTC. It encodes CASRGVRVDGYTF.

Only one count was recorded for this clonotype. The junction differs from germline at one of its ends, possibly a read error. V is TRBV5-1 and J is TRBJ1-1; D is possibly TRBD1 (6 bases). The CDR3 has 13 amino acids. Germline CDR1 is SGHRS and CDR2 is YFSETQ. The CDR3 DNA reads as TGCGCCAGCAGCTCTCAGGGGAACCCTGAAGCTTTCTTT. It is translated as CASSSQGNPEAFF.

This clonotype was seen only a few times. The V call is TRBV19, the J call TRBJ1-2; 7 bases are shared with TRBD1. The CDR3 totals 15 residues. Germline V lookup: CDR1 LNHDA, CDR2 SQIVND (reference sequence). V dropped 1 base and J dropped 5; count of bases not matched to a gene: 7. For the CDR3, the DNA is TGTGCCAGTAGTATAGGACAGGGATATGAATATGGCTACACCTTC. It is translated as CASSIGQGYEYGYTF.

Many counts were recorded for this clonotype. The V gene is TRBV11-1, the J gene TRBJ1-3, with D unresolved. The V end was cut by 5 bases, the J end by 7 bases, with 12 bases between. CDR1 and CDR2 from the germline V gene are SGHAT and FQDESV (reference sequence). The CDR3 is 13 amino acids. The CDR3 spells CASSPSAANTIYF. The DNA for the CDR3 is TGTGCCAGCAGCCCTTCGGCCGCCAACACCATATATTTT.

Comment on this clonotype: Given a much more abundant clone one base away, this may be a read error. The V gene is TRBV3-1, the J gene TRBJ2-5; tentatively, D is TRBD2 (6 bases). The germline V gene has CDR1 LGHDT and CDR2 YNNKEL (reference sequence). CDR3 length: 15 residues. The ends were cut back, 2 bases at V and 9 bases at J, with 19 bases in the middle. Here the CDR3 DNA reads TGTGCCAGCAGCCAAAATCGGGGGATGATGGAGGCCCAGTACTTC. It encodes CASSQNRGMMEAQYF.

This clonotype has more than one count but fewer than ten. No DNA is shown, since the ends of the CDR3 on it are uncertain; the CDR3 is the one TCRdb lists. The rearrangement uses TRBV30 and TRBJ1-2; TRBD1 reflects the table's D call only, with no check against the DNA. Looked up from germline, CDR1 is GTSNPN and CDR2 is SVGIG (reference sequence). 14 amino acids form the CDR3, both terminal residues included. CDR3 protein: CAWGTGNGNYGHTF.

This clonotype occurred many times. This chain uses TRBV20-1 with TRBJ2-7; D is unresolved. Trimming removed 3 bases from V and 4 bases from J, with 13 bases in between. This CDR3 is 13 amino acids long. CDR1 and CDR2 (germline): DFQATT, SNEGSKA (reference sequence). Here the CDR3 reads CSASPRRKYEQYF. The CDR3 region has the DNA TGCAGTGCTAGCCCCAGGAGAAAGTACGAGCAGTACTTC.

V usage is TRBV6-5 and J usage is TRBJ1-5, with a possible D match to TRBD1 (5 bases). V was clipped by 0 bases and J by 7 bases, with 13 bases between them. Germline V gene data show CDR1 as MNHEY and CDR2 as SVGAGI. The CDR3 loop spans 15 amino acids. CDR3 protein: CASSYSTGLGQPQHF. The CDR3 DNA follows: TGTGCCAGCAGTTACTCAACAGGCCTGGGCCAGCCCCAGCATTTT.

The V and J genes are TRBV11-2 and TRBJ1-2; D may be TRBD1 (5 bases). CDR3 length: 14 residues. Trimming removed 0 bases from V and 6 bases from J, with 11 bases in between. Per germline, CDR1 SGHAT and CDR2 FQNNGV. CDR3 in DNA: TGTGCCAGCAGCTTAGATCAATTGGGGGATGGCTACACCTTC. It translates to CASSLDQLGDGYTF.

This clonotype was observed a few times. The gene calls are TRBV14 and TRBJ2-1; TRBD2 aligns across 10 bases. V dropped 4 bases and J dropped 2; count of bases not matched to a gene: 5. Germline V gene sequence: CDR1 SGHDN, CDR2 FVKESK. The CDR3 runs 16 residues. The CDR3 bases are TGTGCCAGCAGCCCTCTAGCGGGGGCCGCCTACAATGAGCAGTTCTTC. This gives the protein CASSPLAGAAYNEQFF.

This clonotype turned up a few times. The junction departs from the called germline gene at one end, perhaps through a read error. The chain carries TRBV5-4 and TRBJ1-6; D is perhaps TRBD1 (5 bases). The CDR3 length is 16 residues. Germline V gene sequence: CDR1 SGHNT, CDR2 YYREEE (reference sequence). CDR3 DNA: TGTGCCAGCAGCTTCAGGGAAAGCTCCTATAATCCACCCCTCCACTTT. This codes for CASSFRESSYNPPLHF.

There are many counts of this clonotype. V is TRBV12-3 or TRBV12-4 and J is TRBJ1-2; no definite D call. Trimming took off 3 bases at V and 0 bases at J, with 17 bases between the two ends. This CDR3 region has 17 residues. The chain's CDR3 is CASSFSAGVLSNYGYTF. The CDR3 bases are TGTGCCAGCAGTTTTTCCGCAGGAGTACTTTCTAACTATGGCTACACCTTC.

The CDR3 DNA follows: TGTGCCAGCAGCTTATTTGCGGGGCCTTCAGGAGATACGCAGTATTTT. This translates into CASSLFAGPSGDTQYF. The V gene is TRBV7-9, the J gene TRBJ2-3, with D tentatively TRBD2 (6 bases). Trimming stripped 2 bases from V and 5 bases from J, with 17 bases between. The CDR3 extends over 16 amino acids. Germline V gives CDR1 SEHNR, CDR2 FQNEAQ (reference sequence).

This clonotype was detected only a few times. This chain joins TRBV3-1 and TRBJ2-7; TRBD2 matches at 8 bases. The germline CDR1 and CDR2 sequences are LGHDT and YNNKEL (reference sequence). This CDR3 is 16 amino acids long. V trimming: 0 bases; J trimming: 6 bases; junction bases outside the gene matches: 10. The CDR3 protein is CASSQDPAGGSVEQYF. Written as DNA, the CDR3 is TGTGCCAGCAGCCAAGACCCGGCGGGGGGCTCGGTCGAGCAGTACTTC.

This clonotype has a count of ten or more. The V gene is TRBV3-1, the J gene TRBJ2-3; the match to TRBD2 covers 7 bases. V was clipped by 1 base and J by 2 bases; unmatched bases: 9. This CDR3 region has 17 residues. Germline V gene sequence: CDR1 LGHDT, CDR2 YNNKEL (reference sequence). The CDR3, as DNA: TGTGCCAGCAGCCAAGGGAGCCTAGCGGTCTCCACAGATACGCAGTATTTT. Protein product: CASSQGSLAVSTDTQYF.

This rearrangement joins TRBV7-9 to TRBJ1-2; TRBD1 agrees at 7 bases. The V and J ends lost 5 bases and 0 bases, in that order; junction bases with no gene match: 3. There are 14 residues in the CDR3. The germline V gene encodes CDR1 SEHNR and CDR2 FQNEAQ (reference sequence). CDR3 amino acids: CASSQGGANYGYTF. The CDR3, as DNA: TGTGCCAGCAGCCAGGGGGGAGCTAACTATGGCTACACCTTC.

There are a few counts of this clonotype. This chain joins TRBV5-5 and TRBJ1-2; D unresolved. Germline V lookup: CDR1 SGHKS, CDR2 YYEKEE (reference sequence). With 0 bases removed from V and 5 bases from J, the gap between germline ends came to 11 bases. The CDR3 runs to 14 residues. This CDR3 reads CASSLEQTLYGYTF. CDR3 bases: TGTGCCAGCAGCTTGGAACAGACCCTATATGGCTACACCTTC. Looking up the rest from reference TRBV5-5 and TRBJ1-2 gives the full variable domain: DAGVTQSPTHLIKTRGQQVTLRCSPISGHKSVSWYQQVLGQGPQFIFQYYEKEERGRGNFPDRFSARQFPNYSSELNVNALLLGDSALYLCASSLEQTLYGYTFGSGTRLTVV.

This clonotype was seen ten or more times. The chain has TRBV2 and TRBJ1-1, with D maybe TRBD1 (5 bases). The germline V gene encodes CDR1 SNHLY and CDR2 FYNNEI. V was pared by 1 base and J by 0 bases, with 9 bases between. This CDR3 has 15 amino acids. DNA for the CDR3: TGTGCCAGCAGTGAAGGGGGCAGTATGAACACTGAAGCTTTCTTT. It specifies CASSEGGSMNTEAFF.

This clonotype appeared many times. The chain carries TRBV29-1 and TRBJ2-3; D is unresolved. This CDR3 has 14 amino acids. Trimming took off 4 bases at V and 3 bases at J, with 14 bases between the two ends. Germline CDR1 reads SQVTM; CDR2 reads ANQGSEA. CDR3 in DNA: TGCAGCGTTGTGGAGCTGGCAGAAACAGATACGCAGTATTTT. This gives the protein CSVVELAETDTQYF.

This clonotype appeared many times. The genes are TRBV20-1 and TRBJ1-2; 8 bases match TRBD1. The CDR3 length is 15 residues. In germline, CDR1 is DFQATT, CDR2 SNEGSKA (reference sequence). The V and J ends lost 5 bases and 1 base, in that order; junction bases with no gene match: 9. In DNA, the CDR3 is TGCAGTGCTGAGGACAGGGAAGGCCTTAACTATGGCTACACCTTC. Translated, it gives CSAEDREGLNYGYTF.

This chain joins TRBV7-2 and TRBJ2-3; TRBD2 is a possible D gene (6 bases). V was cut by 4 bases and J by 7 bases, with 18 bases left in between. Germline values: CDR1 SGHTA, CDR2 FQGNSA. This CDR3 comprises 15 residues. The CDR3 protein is CASSSSGTYPNTQYF. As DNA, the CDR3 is TGTGCCAGCAGCTCCTCAGGGACTTACCCAAATACGCAGTATTTT.

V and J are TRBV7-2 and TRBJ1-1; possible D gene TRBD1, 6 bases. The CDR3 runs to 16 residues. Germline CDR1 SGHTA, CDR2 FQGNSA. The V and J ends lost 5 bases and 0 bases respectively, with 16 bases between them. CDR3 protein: CASSKGGYGVNTEAFF. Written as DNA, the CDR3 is TGTGCCAGCAGCAAAGGGGGATATGGGGTGAACACTGAAGCTTTCTTT. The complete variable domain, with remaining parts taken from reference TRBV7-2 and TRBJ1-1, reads GAGVSQSPSNKVTEKGKDVELRCDPISGHTALYWYRQSLGQGLEFLIYFQGNSAPDKSGLPSDRFSAERTGGSVSTLTIQRTQQEDSAVYLCASSKGGYGVNTEAFFGQGTRLTVV.

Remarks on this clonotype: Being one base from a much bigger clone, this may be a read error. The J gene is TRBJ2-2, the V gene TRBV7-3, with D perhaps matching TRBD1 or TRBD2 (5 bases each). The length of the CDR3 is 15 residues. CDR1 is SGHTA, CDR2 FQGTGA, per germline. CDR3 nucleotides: TGTGCCAGCAGCTTAATGGGGCATCACACCGGGGAGCTGCTTTTT. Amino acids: CASSLMGHHTGELLF.

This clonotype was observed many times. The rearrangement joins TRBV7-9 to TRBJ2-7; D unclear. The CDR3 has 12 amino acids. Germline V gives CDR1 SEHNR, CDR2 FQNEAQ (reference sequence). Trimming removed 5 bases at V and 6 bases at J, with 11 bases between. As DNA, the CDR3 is TGTGCCAGCAGCCACGGTTTCGGCGAGCAGTACTTC. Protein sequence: CASSHGFGEQYF.

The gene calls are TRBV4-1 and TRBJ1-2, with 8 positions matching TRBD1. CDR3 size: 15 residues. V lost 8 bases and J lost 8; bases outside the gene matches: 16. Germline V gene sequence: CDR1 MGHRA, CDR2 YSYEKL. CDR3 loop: CASGSKGGQGGGYTF. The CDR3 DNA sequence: TGCGCCAGCGGCTCAAAGGGCGGACAGGGCGGAGGCTACACCTTC.

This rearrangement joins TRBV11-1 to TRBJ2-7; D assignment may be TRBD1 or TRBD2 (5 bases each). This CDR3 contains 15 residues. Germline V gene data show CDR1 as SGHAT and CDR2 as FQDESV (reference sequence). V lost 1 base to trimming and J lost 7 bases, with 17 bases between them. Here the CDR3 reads CASSLGQGVTGEQYF. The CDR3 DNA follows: TGTGCCAGCAGCTTAGGGCAGGGCGTTACGGGAGAGCAGTACTTC.

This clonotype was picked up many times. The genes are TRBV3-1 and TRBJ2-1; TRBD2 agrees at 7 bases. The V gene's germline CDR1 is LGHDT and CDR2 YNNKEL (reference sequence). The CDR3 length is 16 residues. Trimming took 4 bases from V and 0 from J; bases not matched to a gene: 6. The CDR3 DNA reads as TGTGCCAGCAGCCCCTGGGAGGGAAGCTCCTACAATGAGCAGTTCTTC. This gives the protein CASSPWEGSSYNEQFF.